This TCR beta chain was retrieved from a study of blood T cell repertoires in COVID-19. The wider study: Specimens from acute and convalescent COVID-19 originated in the United States, Italy and Spain. The analysed material was cDNA or gDNA that came from T cells, B-cell-depleted T cells, or PBMCs.

V lost 6 bases and J lost 3, with 11 bases in between. There are 13 residues in the CDR3. The germline V gene has CDR1 MNHNY and CDR2 SVGAGI (reference sequence). TCRdb's copy holds only in-frame clones and misses some; the assay was immunoSEQ multiplex PCR. This table holds almost 90,000 clones, about 92% found once. The chain recombines TRBV6-6 with TRBJ1-2; D remains ambiguous. The receptor's source is a man between 18 and 35 years old with COVID-19, enrolled during active disease. Sequencing used peripheral blood. DNA of the CDR3: TGTGCCAGCAGCCCTGTGTCTTACTATGGCTACACCTTC. Translating gives CASSPVSYYGYTF.